This T cell receptor (beta chain) is drawn from a study of shared clonotypes between healthy human individuals. Only in-frame clones appear in the TCRdb table, and some are missing; sequencing was by immunoSEQ multiplex PCR. The sample consists of roughly 500,000 clones, 79% of them appearing once. V lost 2 bases, J lost 0 bases, and 3 bases lay in between. Germline V gene lookup returns CDR1 SGHNT and CDR2 YYREEE (reference sequence). This CDR3 spans 13 amino acids. V gene TRBV5-4 combines with J gene TRBJ1-5; no reliable D call. Sample: PBMCs. The sequence came from a woman in her thirties or forties in good health. Some clones in this sample may be carry-over from other donors' samples. This CDR3 reads CASSFDSNQPQHF. The CDR3 nucleotides are TGTGCCAGCAGCTTTGATAGCAATCAGCCCCAGCATTTT.